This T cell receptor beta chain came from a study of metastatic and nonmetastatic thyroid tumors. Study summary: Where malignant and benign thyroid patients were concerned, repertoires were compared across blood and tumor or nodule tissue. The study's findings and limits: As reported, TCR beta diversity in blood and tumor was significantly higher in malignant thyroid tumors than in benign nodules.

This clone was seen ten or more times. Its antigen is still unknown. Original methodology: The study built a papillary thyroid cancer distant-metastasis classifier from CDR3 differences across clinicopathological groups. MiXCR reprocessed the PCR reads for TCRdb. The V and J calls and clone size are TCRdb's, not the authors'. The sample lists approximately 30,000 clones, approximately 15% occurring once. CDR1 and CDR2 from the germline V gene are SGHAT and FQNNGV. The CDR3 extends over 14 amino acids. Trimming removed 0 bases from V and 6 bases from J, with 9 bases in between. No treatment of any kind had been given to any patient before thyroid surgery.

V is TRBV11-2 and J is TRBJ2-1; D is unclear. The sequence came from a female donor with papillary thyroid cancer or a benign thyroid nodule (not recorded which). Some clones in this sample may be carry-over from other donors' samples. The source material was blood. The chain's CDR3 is CASSLDLAGNEQFF. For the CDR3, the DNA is TGTGCCAGCAGCTTAGATCTGGCAGGCAATGAGCAGTTCTTC.